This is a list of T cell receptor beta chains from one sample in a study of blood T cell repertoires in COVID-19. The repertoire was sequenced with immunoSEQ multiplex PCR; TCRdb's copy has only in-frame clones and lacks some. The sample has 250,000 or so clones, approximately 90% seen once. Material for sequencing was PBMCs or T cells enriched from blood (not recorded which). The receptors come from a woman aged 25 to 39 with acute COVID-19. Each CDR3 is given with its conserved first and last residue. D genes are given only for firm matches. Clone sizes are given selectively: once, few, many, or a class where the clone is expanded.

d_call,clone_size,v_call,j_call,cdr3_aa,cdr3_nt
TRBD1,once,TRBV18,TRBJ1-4,CASSQGQTTNEKLFF,TGTGCCAGCTCACAGGGACAGACAACTAATGAAAAACTGTTTTTT
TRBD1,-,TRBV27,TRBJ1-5,CASSFGTDNQPQHF,TGTGCCAGCAGTTTTGGGACAGATAATCAGCCCCAGCATTTT
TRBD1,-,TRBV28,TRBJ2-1,CATHRGRIDEQFF,TGTGCCACCCACAGGGGGCGCATTGATGAGCAGTTCTTC
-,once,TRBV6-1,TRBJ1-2,CASSEQGKVGYGYTF,TGTGCCAGCAGTGAACAGGGGAAGGTCGGCTATGGCTACACCTTC
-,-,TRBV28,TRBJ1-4,CASSSAGQGGEKLFF,TGTGCCAGCAGTTCCGCCGGGCAGGGTGGAGAAAAACTGTTTTTT
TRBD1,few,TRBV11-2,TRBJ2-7,CASSLGTGDSYEQYF,TGTGCCAGCAGCTTAGGGACAGGGGACTCCTACGAGCAGTACTTC
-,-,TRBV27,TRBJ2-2,CASSRSRANTGELFF,TGTGCCAGCAGCCGATCGCGTGCGAACACCGGGGAGCTGTTTTTT
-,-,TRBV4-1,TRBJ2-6,CASSQLSGPSGANVLTF,TGCGCCAGCAGCCAGCTTAGCGGCCCCTCTGGGGCCAACGTCCTGACTTTC
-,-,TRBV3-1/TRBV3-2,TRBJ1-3,CASNNDPTGTIYF,TGTGCCAGCAACAATGACCCAACGGGCACCATATATTTT
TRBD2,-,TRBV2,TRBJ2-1,CARPAGEDLGEQFF,TGTGCCAGGCCCGCGGGAGAGGATTTGGGTGAGCAGTTCTTC
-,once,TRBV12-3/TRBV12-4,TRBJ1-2,CASSFQYGYTF,TGTGCCAGCAGTTTTCAGTATGGCTACACCTTC
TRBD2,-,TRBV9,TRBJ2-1,CASSHPSGGLDEQFF,TGTGCCAGCAGCCACCCTAGCGGGGGTCTTGATGAGCAGTTCTTC
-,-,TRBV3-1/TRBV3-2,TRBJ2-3,CASSQEQGASADTQYF,TGTGCCAGCAGCCAAGAACAGGGAGCAAGCGCAGATACGCAGTATTTT
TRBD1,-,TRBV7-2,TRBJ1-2,CASSLGGIEDRVYGYTF,TGTGCCAGCAGCTTAGGGGGGATAGAGGACAGGGTATATGGCTACACCTTC
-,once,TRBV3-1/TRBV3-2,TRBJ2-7,CASSQGPEIYEQYF,TGTGCCAGCAGCCAAGGTCCGGAGATATACGAGCAGTACTTC
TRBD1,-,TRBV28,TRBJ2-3,CASSSPGQGFTDTQYF,TGTGCCAGCAGTTCACCCGGACAGGGGTTCACAGATACGCAGTATTTT